The source of this TCR beta chain is a study of shared T cell receptors in the human thymus (dated by TCRdb to the early 2020s). Notes on the research overall: The study examined how the human thymus generates shared, self-reactive T-cell receptor alpha chains.

Library creation used the immunoSEQ multiplex PCR assay. TCRdb obtained this table from immuneACCESS and retained in-frame rearrangements with V and J assigned. These tables miss some clones; where compared with another copy, unresolved V genes account for less than half of the shortfall, and the remainder is unexplained. This sample holds hundreds of thousands of clones; 95% were observed only once. The top ten hold 0.02% of the sample. Via the germline V gene, CDR1 is SGHDT and CDR2 YYEEEE. V is cut by 4 bases and J by 9 bases, and the space between the germline ends is 26 bases. The CDR3 numbers 17 residues from cysteine through phenylalanine. Here the CDR3 DNA is all that survives: 51 bases in frame from base 1. With respect to this clone: This clone's antigen is unknown. One base away there is no much larger clone; base qualities are not given.

This TCR derives from a human donor. Source material: thymocytes. The rearranged segments are TRBV5-6 and TRBJ1-5, with a tentative D gene TRBD1 over 5 matching bases. Read as DNA, the sequence is TGTGCCAGCAGCAAAGGACACCCCACCGGCATTTTGCCGCCCCAGCATTTT. The translation is CASSKGHPTGILPPQHF. With all but the CDR3 taken from the reference TRBV5-6 and TRBJ1-5 genes, the full variable domain is: DAGVTQSPTHLIKTRGQQVTLRCSPKSGHDTVSWYQQALGQGPQFIFQYYEEEERQRGNFPDRFSGHQFPNYSSELNVNALLLGDSALYLCASSKGHPTGILPPQHFGDGTRLSIL.